This paragraph reports one T cell receptor beta chain. This clone was detected only a few times. No antigen is known for it. It has no much larger one-base neighbor in the sample; base qualities were not kept. CDR1 and CDR2, looked up from the germline V gene, are MGHRA and YSYEKL. From its cysteine to its phenylalanine, the CDR3 spans 17 amino acids. CDR3 DNA is the only sequence kept; it has 51 bases, read in frame from the first base. For this chain, trimming is 1 base at the V end and 5 bases at the J end, and the number of junction bases without a gene match is 13. The cohort consisted of hundreds of healthy bone marrow donors. Cohort members were all nominally healthy when sampled, although unrecorded immune exposures were likely present. The donor tested CMV seronegative, placing the donor among the 350 or so seronegative members of the cohort. A peripheral blood sample was collected from each donor, and TCR beta sequencing was performed on peripheral blood mononuclear cells. The Qiagen DNeasy Blood Extraction Kit was used to extract genomic DNA from the blood cell samples.

The data were taken from a study of cytomegalovirus exposure and HLA in healthy donors (dated by TCRdb to 2015 to 2018). Concerning the study at large: An earlier analysis of roughly 610 of the donors reported over 250 Gb of sequence data and some 110 million unique TCR beta sequences obtained from around 180 million T cells. An earlier analysis of several hundred of the donors used high-throughput TCR beta sequencing to judge whether each TCR beta V gene segment behaved as functional or pseudogenic. To predict cytomegalovirus infection status, the study combined high-throughput TCR immunosequencing, statistical association of individual TCRs with disease status, and machine learning. Roughly 5 DR-DQ haplotypes were handled as single units for association and clustering because linkage in the cohort was strong. The study used immunosequencing to profile the T cell repertoires of 666 subjects and linked those repertoires to cytomegalovirus serostatus. Donor age, sex, ethnicity and CMV serostatus were compiled together with the repertoire data. The genetic ancestry cluster associated with self-reported Caucasian donors included around 76% of the 300 to 400 genotyped donors. The aim of the study was to test whether cataloging public T cell receptors could identify signatures of past pathogen exposure. Every discovery cohort repertoire had been produced on one sequencing platform. HLA typing covered class I and class II loci at four-digit resolution. The later analysis used no new phenotypic data to find candidate immune exposures, relying instead on TCR beta sequences and their occurrence across donors. An early release covering some 640 HLA-typed donors comprised about 310 gigabases of sequencing data and around 80 million unique TCR sequences. To study patterns of TCR occurrence, a later analysis re-analyzed previously published TCR beta repertoires from around 700 donors and added high-resolution HLA genotyping. A later genetic analysis took genome-wide SNP genotypes for about 65% of the 666 donors and used that subset as a discovery cohort. Among some 410 genotyped donors of the cohort, an average of about 240,000 unique TCR beta nucleotide sequences were sequenced per donor, around 18% of them non-productive. Typing coverage varied by locus: roughly 620-640 donors for A, B, C, DRB1 and DQB1; roughly 500 for DQA1; approximately 610 for DPA1; about 450 for DPB1. In addition to the first cohort of 666 subjects, a separate validation cohort of 130 or so different subjects was used.

General findings and caveats noted by the study authors: A later genetic analysis associated a missense DCLRE1C variant with V-gene and J-gene trimming of TCR beta chains, and an independent cohort replicated the association. The presence/absence analyses assumed that sequencing depth was roughly uniform across donors, and that assumption may not be true. In vitro tests confirmed that a few of the cytomegalovirus-associated TCR beta chains recognize cytomegalovirus antigens. Most CMV-associated TCR beta chains appeared to be HLA-restricted in a later analysis, and the HLA associations seemed to be driven largely by CMV exposure. CMV serostatus was the only immune exposure information available for the cohort. A group of highly shared sequence variants was considered likely to be a technical artifact of the sequencing pipeline. The study listed 150 to 200 TCR beta chains as associated with cytomegalovirus. It was suggested by the authors that the approach could potentially be generalized to other disease states and immunological phenotypes. A further reported finding was that TCR beta sequences accurately predicted the HLA-A and HLA-B alleles for most subjects in the first cohort. In a later analysis, HLA-associated TCR beta chains were found to be more clonally expanded and to have lower generation probabilities than equally common non-associated chains. Compared with the approximately 670-donor mean, donors in an Asian-associated ancestry cluster had fewer N-insertions in productive TCRs, according to a later genetic analysis. HLA typing was unavailable for some donors at each locus, so association tests used only the typed subset. In a later analysis, about 17,000 TCR beta sequences were associated with specific HLA alleles at a false discovery rate of 0.05. Linkage disequilibrium might explain the correlated functional status among segregating V segments, but an unknown experimental factor could not be excluded. This cohort had only TCR beta chains sequenced, and the lack of alpha or paired-chain data limited which features could be detected. While some public TCRs were present in many individuals, most TCR sequences turned up only very rarely across donors. A later analysis found that TCR association rates varied across HLA loci, with DRB1 alleles showing the most associated TCRs and HLA-C alleles the fewest. In a later analysis, several top co-occurrence clusters were reported to appear linked to parvovirus B19, influenza, CMV and Epstein-Barr virus. The earlier analysis of 587 of the donors excluded 15 to 20 rarely observed V segments, including chromosome 9 orphons, because counts were too low. Strong co-occurrence of HLA alleles, especially DR and DQ, made assigning TCR associations to individual alleles difficult. The classifier was reported to diagnose cytomegalovirus status with high specificity and sensitivity in both the original and validation cohorts. An earlier analysis of approximately 530 of the donors showed that most TCR beta V segments appeared in productive rearrangements either about 90% or about 30% of the time, which broadly matched IMGT annotations. The 87-base-pair reads could not distinguish some IMGT-functional V segments, including TRBV6-2 and TRBV6-3, so those segments were excluded.

Library method: the immunoSEQ multiplex PCR assay. For the multiplex PCR, a mixture combining 60 forward primers for TCR Vbeta segments and 13 reverse primers for TCR Jbeta segments was used. The CDR3 region of rearranged TCR beta genes was amplified from genomic DNA by a multiplex PCR assay. The amplified TCR beta libraries were sequenced on the Illumina HiSeq System as 87-base-pair reads. Turning to the authors' computational methods: In a later analysis, some 80 million unique TCR beta chains were counted across the approximately 620 repertoires, and roughly 11 million of these chains were shared by at least two donors. To remove PCR and sequencing errors, raw reads were error-corrected and collapsed into unique sequences using a nearest-neighbor algorithm that merged closely related sequences. V, D and J gene segments were assigned by aligning CDR3 sequences to IMGT reference sequences. For a sequence to be retained, at least a six-nucleotide match to both a V gene segment and a J gene segment was required. A rearrangement was called productive if the CDR3 had no stop codons and remained in frame with V and J, and every other rearrangement was called non-productive. Following IMGT convention, CDR3 was defined as the stretch from the second conserved V-encoded cysteine up to the conserved J-encoded phenylalanine. The earlier analysis of 587 of the donors excluded sequences that lacked an unambiguous match to a single V gene segment. An earlier analysis of some 500 of the donors classified V segments as functional when productive rearrangements were above 56.7% and as segregating when the standard deviation between donors was above 5%. To diagnose cytomegalovirus status from the catalog of TCR beta chain sequences, a statistical classification framework was built. A later analysis assigned V and J genes by comparing TCR nucleotide sequences with IMGT/GENE-DB human TR gene sequences. The TCRdist pipeline was used in a later analysis to assign CDR3 sequences and most-parsimonious VDJ recombination scenarios. A later analysis defined each TCR beta chain by its CDR3 amino acid sequence plus V-gene family, and excluded reads lacking a unique V-gene family. A later analysis removed nearly 600 highly shared, low-generation-probability nucleotide sequences to deal with suspected cross-contamination and a sequencing artifact. A later analysis calculated a clonal expansion index for each public chain from normalized within-repertoire ranks of inferred template counts. In a later analysis, generation probabilities were computed using a VDJ recombination model fitted to out-of-frame rearrangements, and the results were checked against IGoR. A later analysis scored TCR-TCR, TCR-HLA and TCR-CMV co-occurrence with hypergeometric tests, applying a repertoire-size bias correction to TCR pairs. In a later analysis, false discovery rates were estimated by permuting HLA or CMV assignments 20 times. In a later analysis, co-occurring TCRs were grouped using DBSCAN, with TCRdist sequence similarity added in when clustering inside HLA-allele-positive subsets. Repertoires with fewer than 30,000 or more than 120,000 public chains, plus five repertoires with anomalous nucleotide sharing, were excluded from co-occurrence clustering. As stored in TCRdb, this immuneACCESS dataset retains in-frame rearrangements with V and J assigned. A fraction of the clones does not appear; measured against another copy, unresolved V genes explain less than half of the discrepancy, and the remainder lacks a known reason. V, J and clone size are those of that table, while D and trimming were read from the DNA. The sample records more than 110,000 clones, 65% to 85% of which are singletons. Approximately 0.97% of the sample is in the top ten clones.

Recombination joined TRBV4-1 with TRBJ2-7; TRBD1 aligns with 8 central bases. The source is a man aged 18-30 years in good health and CMV-seronegative. Sequencing used PBMCs. The CDR3 region reads CASSQVGDDRGGHEQYF. In nucleotides, the sequence is TGCGCCAGCAGCCAAGTGGGGGATGACAGGGGAGGCCACGAGCAGTACTTC.